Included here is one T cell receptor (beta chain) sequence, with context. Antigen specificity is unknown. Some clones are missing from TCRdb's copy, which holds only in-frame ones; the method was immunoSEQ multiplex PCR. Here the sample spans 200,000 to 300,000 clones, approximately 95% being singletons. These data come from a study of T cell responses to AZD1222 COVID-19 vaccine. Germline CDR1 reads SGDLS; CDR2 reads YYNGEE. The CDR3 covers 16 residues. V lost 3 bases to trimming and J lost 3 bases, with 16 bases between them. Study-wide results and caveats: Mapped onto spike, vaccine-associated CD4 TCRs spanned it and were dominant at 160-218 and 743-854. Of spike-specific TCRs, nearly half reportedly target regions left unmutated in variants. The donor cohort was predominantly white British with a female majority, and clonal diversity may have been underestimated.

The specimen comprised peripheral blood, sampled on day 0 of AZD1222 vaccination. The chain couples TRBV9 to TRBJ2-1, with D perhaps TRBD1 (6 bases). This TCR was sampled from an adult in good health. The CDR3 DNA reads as TGTGCCAGCAGCGCCCACAGGGTTCCCCTCTACAATGAGCAGTTCTTC. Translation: CASSAHRVPLYNEQFF.